The clone carrying this TCR beta chain was seen more than once but under ten times. This entry is derived from a study of CD8+CD57+ T cells in acquired aplastic anemia. Study-wide background: DNA from sorted CD4+ and CD8+ cells averaged roughly 3.2 ug.

The V gene's germline CDR1 is SNHLY and CDR2 FYNNEI. Deletions cut 8 bases from V and 5 bases from J, with 22 bases between. This CDR3 comprises 15 residues. Genomic DNA acted as the template from which TCR beta VDJ combination and CDR3 sequence profiling were carried out. Using its own MiXCR run on the reads, TCRdb lists one record per CDR3 protein. The sample lists 50,000 to 65,000 distinct CDR3 sequences; roughly three fifths were seen once. Sequenced patients had shown CD8+CD57+ cell expansion by flow cytometry. Each patient gave a blood sample that was collected before any therapy had been received.

The specimen was sorted CD4+, CD8+, or CD8+CD57+ T cells (not recorded which) from PBMCs. The V and J genes are TRBV2 and TRBJ2-7, with D possibly called TRBD1 or TRBD2 (5 bases each). The clonotype was recovered from a human donor with aplastic anemia. The CDR3 here is CASSRDRQSNHEQYF. DNA for the CDR3: TGTGCCAGCTCTCGGGATAGACAGTCGAACCACGAGCAGTACTTC.